The rows below give T cell receptor beta chains drawn from one sample of a study of T cells after yellow fever vaccination. From the 5' RACE reads, TCRdb called clonotypes with MiXCR, one entry per CDR3 protein. The table includes under 300,000 distinct CDR3 sequences, 6.9% detected once. The sequencing used CD4+ T cells sorted from PBMCs, collected 15 days after the yellow fever booster vaccination. These TCRs come from a man aged 30 to 45 who received the YFV17D yellow fever vaccine. Each CDR3 is given with its conserved first and last residue. The D gene is left open where the match is weak. Some rows mark clone size as missing; the rest say once, few, many or name a class of expanded clone.

TRBJ2-3	NA	TRBV10-3	many	TGTGCCATCAGTGCGGGTAACGGTCGCACAGATACGCAGTATTTT	CAISAGNGRTDTQYF
TRBJ2-5	NA	TRBV20-1	NA	TGCAGTGCTAGTATGGGACCTCAAGAGACCCAGTACTTC	CSASMGPQETQYF
TRBJ2-1	TRBD1	TRBV19	NA	TGTGCCAGTAGCACTAGACAGGGTAGGTATGAGCAGTTCTTC	CASSTRQGRYEQFF
TRBJ2-5	TRBD2	TRBV20-1	NA	TGCAGTGGGGCTAGCGGGACGTACCAAGAGACCCAGTACTTC	CSGASGTYQETQYF
TRBJ2-2	NA	TRBV5-6	many	TGTGCCTCCCTCAGCCAGCGGGCGAACACCGGGGAGCTGTTTTTT	CASLSQRANTGELFF
TRBJ2-4	TRBD2	TRBV3-1	few	TGTGCCAGCAGCCCCCGGACTAGCGGGAAAGTTTCGGCCAAAAACATTCAGTACTTC	CASSPRTSGKVSAKNIQYF
TRBJ2-1	TRBD1	TRBV19	NA	TGTGCCAGTAGAGGGGCCTGGGACAGGGGTTCCGATGAGCAGTTCTTC	CASRGAWDRGSDEQFF
TRBJ1-1	NA	TRBV5-6	many	TGTGCCAGCAGCTTGGAAGGGTTCGCTGAAGCTTTCTTT	CASSLEGFAEAFF
TRBJ1-1	NA	TRBV20-1	many	TGCAGTGCTAGGGAGGTCCCTGAAGCTTTCTTT	CSAREVPEAFF
TRBJ2-7	TRBD1	TRBV6-1	NA	TGTGCCAGCAAACAGGGACAGGCCTCCTACGAGCAGTACTTC	CASKQGQASYEQYF
TRBJ2-7	NA	TRBV7-8	many	TGTGCCAGCAGCTTAGAGCAGCTCCGCGAGCAGTACTTC	CASSLEQLREQYF
TRBJ2-1	TRBD2	TRBV7-6	many	TGTGCCAGCAGCCCTCGGGAGGGGAGACTTGAGCAGTTCTTC	CASSPREGRLEQFF
TRBJ2-2	NA	TRBV5-4	many	TGTGCCAGCAGCCCCGGGACCTTAGGCGGGGAGCTGTTTTTT	CASSPGTLGGELFF
TRBJ2-7	TRBD2	TRBV2	many	TGTGCCAGCAGTCCCCCTAGGGCTAGCGGGAGCTACGAGCAGTACTTC	CASSPPRASGSYEQYF
TRBJ2-2	NA	TRBV7-2	many	TGTGCCAGCAGCTACACCCTTCTACCAACCGGGGAGCTGTTTTTT	CASSYTLLPTGELFF
TRBJ1-1	NA	TRBV27	many	TGTGCCAGCAGTTTAATTGCAGACCTTCCTGAAGCTTTCTTT	CASSLIADLPEAFF
TRBJ1-5	NA	TRBV20-1	many	TGCAGTGCTCTGACAAACTCTGATCAGCCCCAGCATTTT	CSALTNSDQPQHF
TRBJ2-7	TRBD2	TRBV6-1	few	TGTGCCAGCACCACGAGGACTAGCGGGGGCTTCGGGTCCTACGAGCAGTACTTC	CASTTRTSGGFGSYEQYF
TRBJ2-3	NA	TRBV28	many	TGTGCCAGCAGTTCCCCGGATACGCAGTATTTT	CASSSPDTQYF
TRBJ2-7	NA	TRBV10-3	few	TGTGCCATCAGTGAACAGGGTTACGAGCAGTACTTC	CAISEQGYEQYF